These 15 T cell receptor beta chains were sequenced from one sample in a study of blood T cell repertoires in COVID-19. The data were produced by immunoSEQ multiplex PCR, yet TCRdb's version contains in-frame clones alone and is incomplete. The sample carries 300,000 to 450,000 clones, roughly 86% recorded once. Material: peripheral blood. Source of these receptors: a human donor with acute or convalescent COVID-19. The donor label of this sample is uncertain.

This rearrangement joins TRBV10-2 to TRBJ2-7, with 9 bases lining up with TRBD2. The germline V gene has CDR1 WSHSY and CDR2 SAAADI. This CDR3 region has 15 residues. Trimming removed 6 bases from V and 0 bases from J; junction bases left unmatched: 6. The CDR3 reads CASRVSGGRSYEQYF. The CDR3 coding sequence is TGCGCCAGCAGGGTTAGCGGGGGCCGCTCCTACGAGCAGTACTTC.

V is TRBV28 and J is TRBJ1-2; D is unclear. Germline CDR1 reads MDHEN; CDR2 reads SYDVKM. This CDR3 contains 13 residues. V gave up 2 bases and J gave up 8 bases, with 12 bases separating them. DNA of the CDR3: TGTGCCAGCAGTTTAGTCAGGCGTTCGGGCTACACCTTC. It is translated as CASSLVRRSGYTF.

This clone was counted a few times. The V gene is TRBV6-5, the J gene TRBJ2-1; the D gene is possibly TRBD2 (5 bases). Germline CDR1 is MNHEY and CDR2 is SVGAGI. This CDR3 region has 15 residues. Trimming removed 6 bases at V and 3 bases at J, with 15 bases between. The CDR3 DNA is TGTGCCAGCAGGGTCTTCGGGATCTTCTACAATGAGCAGTTCTTC. It specifies CASRVFGIFYNEQFF.

This clone was recorded once. V usage is TRBV5-1 and J usage is TRBJ1-1, with 12 bases aligning to TRBD1. V trimming: 4 bases; J trimming: 1 base; junction bases outside the gene matches: 14. The CDR3 runs 19 residues. Germline assignment: CDR1 SGHRS and CDR2 YFSETQ. The CDR3 protein is CASSVRDRGPLFRNTEAFF. The CDR3 nucleotides read TGCGCCAGCAGCGTCCGGGACAGGGGGCCGCTTTTTAGGAACACTGAAGCTTTCTTT.

This chain connects TRBV19 to TRBJ1-1; weak D call: TRBD1 (5 bases). The CDR3 loop spans 15 amino acids. V gave up 7 bases and J gave up 3 bases, with 18 bases separating them. CDR1 LNHDA and CDR2 SQIVND come from the germline V gene (reference sequence). CDR3 sequence reads: CASTLVGASDTEAFF. The CDR3 bases are TGTGCCAGTACTCTAGTTGGGGCATCGGACACTGAAGCTTTCTTT.

The chain links TRBV13 to TRBJ1-5; D perhaps matches TRBD1 (6 bases). This CDR3 has 14 amino acids. Germline values: CDR1 PRHDT, CDR2 FYEKMQ (reference sequence). Trimming shortened V by 3 bases and J by 7 bases, and 13 bases separated the two germline ends. CDR3 loop: CASSFGQNLQPQHF. CDR3 bases: TGTGCCAGCAGCTTTGGACAGAATTTGCAGCCCCAGCATTTT.

This CDR3 is CASSRIQGARYTEAFF. The CDR3 bases are TGTGCCAGCAGCCGGATACAGGGGGCTCGGTACACTGAAGCTTTCTTT. The V call is TRBV3-1 (or the pseudogene TRBV3-2), the J call TRBJ1-1; 9 bases agree with TRBD1. The CDR3 runs to 16 residues. Trimming took 4 bases from V and 3 from J; bases not matched to a gene: 9. The V gene's germline CDR1 is LGHDT and CDR2 YNNKEL (reference sequence).

This clone was found a few times. The genes are TRBV6-1 and TRBJ1-5, with TRBD1 as a possible D gene (5 bases). Germline V gene lookup returns CDR1 MNHNS and CDR2 SASEGT. V gave up 0 bases and J gave up 10 bases, with 13 bases separating them. This CDR3 has 14 amino acids. This chain's CDR3 is CASSEATEISPQHF. CDR3 in DNA: TGTGCCAGCAGTGAAGCGACAGAAATCAGCCCCCAGCATTTT.

The V gene is TRBV28, the J gene TRBJ1-1; weak D call: TRBD1 (6 bases). With 1 base removed from V and 4 bases from J, the gap between germline ends came to 16 bases. The CDR3 runs 16 residues. Germline CDR1 is MDHEN and CDR2 is SYDVKM. CDR3 region: CASSLSGGWEGTEAFF. CDR3 nucleotides: TGTGCCAGCAGTTTATCGGGGGGCTGGGAGGGCACTGAAGCTTTCTTT.

The chain joins TRBV4-1 to TRBJ2-3; D is perhaps TRBD2 (6 bases). This CDR3 region has 14 residues. V lost 1 base to trimming and J lost 10 bases, with 15 bases between them. CDR1 and CDR2 (germline): MGHRA, YSYEKL. CDR3 nucleotides: TGCGCCAGCAGCCAAGGTAGAGGTTCGGGGGCGCAGTATTTT. Translated: CASSQGRGSGAQYF.

This chain joins TRBV9 and TRBJ2-5; 14 positions match TRBD2. V trimming: 3 bases; J trimming: 5 bases; junction bases outside the gene matches: 6. CDR1 is SGDLS, CDR2 YYNGEE, per germline. This CDR3 is built from 16 residues. The DNA for the CDR3 is TGTGCCAGCAGCGGGGGACTAGCGGGAGTAAGGGAGACCCAGTACTTC. It specifies CASSGGLAGVRETQYF.

The chain combines TRBV18 with TRBJ2-1, with D perhaps TRBD2 (5 bases). Germline V lookup: CDR1 KGHSH, CDR2 LQKENI. The V and J ends lost 2 bases and 9 bases respectively, with 11 bases between them. The CDR3 covers 13 residues. The CDR3 DNA reads TGTGCCAGCTCACCAATAGGAGGTCCTGAGCAGTTCTTC. This sequence encodes CASSPIGGPEQFF.

The chain joins TRBV7-9 to TRBJ2-1, with D perhaps TRBD2 (6 bases). Trimming removed 5 bases from V and 9 bases from J, with 14 bases in between. The CDR3 is 13 amino acids. Germline CDR1 is SEHNR and CDR2 is FQNEAQ (reference sequence). CDR3 loop: CASSLGGFGEQFF. The CDR3 coding sequence is TGTGCCAGCAGCCTTGGGGGGTTTGGTGAGCAGTTCTTC.

The chain links TRBV30 to TRBJ2-1, with 7 nucleotides matching TRBD2. The CDR3 totals 12 residues. Trimming cost V 0 bases and J 10 bases; bases outside gene matches: 3. CDR1 GTSNPN and CDR2 SVGIG come from the germline V gene (reference sequence). The CDR3 here is CAWSVLRGEQFF. The CDR3 coding sequence is TGTGCCTGGAGTGTTCTGCGGGGGGAGCAGTTCTTC. The whole variable domain, filled in from reference TRBV30 and TRBJ2-1, reads SQTIHQWPATLVQPVGSPLSLECTVEGTSNPNLYWYRQAAGRGLQLLFYSVGIGQISSEVPQNLSASRPQDRQFILSSKKLLLSDSGFYLCAWSVLRGEQFFGPGTRLTVL.

The chain has TRBV2 and TRBJ1-2; 10 bases fit TRBD1. V trimming: 5 bases; J trimming: 3 bases; junction bases outside the gene matches: 6. This CDR3 contains 15 residues. Germline CDR1 reads SNHLY; CDR2 reads FYNNEI. This CDR3 reads CASSRQGAHYYGYTF. CDR3 nucleotide sequence: TGTGCCAGCAGTCGACAGGGGGCGCATTACTATGGCTACACCTTC.